The 13 T cell receptor beta chains listed next were all sequenced from one sample in a study of blood T cell repertoires in COVID-19. Method: immunoSEQ multiplex PCR; TCRdb's copy keeps in-frame clones and lacks some. Here the sample spans approximately 450,000 clones, 70% to 90% being singletons. What was sequenced was PBMCs or T cells enriched from blood (not recorded which). Receptors originate from a woman aged 18 to 35 with acute COVID-19.

The rearrangement joins TRBV7-3 to TRBJ2-5; TRBD2 matches at 9 bases. From germline, CDR1 is SGHTA and CDR2 FQGTGA. The V gene end was trimmed by 3 bases and the J gene end by 0 bases; junction bases not matched to a gene: 2. CDR3 length equals 15 residues. The CDR3 DNA reads as TGTGCCAGCAGCTTTTCTAGCGGGGACCAAGAGACCCAGTACTTC. Residues: CASSFSSGDQETQYF.

This clone has a handful of counts. J is TRBJ1-1 and V is TRBV3-1 (or the pseudogene TRBV3-2), with TRBD1 matching 8 bases. This CDR3 is 13 amino acids long. Germline V gene data show CDR1 as LGHDT and CDR2 as YNNKEL (reference sequence). The junction had 6 bases not matched to a gene; V was cut back by 4 bases and J by 8 bases. The CDR3 DNA follows: TGTGCCAGCAGCCCGACAGGGGTTAGGGAAGCTTTCTTT. Translated, it gives CASSPTGVREAFF.

This clone appeared a single time. This sequence joins TRBV29-1 and TRBJ1-1, with TRBD1 identical over 7 bases. The CDR3 length is 11 residues. Germline CDR1 SQVTM, CDR2 ANQGSEA. V dropped 6 bases and J dropped 12; count of bases not matched to a gene: 10. DNA of the CDR3: TGCAGCGTCCGACCACAGGGGATGACTTTCTTT. Its protein product is CSVRPQGMTFF. Drawing the rest from reference TRBV29-1 and TRBJ1-1, the complete variable domain is SAVISQKPSRDICQRGTSLTIQCQVDSQVTMMFWYRQQPGQSLTLIATANQGSEATYESGFVIDKFPISRPNLTFSTLTVSNMSPEDSSIYLCSVRPQGMTFFGQGTRLTVV.

In its sample, this clone was seen many times. The chain couples TRBV5-4 to TRBJ2-7; maybe TRBD2 (5 bases). The CDR3 is 12 amino acids. The V end lost 1 base, the J end lost 3 bases, and 5 bases lay between the germline ends. Germline CDR1 and CDR2: SGHNT and YYREEE (reference sequence). CDR3 DNA sequence: TGTGCCAGCAGCTTGCGGGGCTACGAGCAGTACTTC. It yields the protein CASSLRGYEQYF.

This clone was seen just once. The CDR3 protein is CASSFSGAGEAFF. The CDR3 nucleotides are TGTGCCAGCAGTTTTTCAGGGGCAGGTGAAGCTTTCTTT. The J gene is TRBJ1-1, the V gene TRBV27; TRBD1 might be the D (6 bases). V was pared by 3 bases and J by 7 bases, with 12 bases between. The CDR3 sequence is 13 residues long. Germline lookup yields CDR1 MNHEY and CDR2 SMNVEV (reference sequence).

The chain carries TRBV9 and TRBJ2-6, with a possible D match to TRBD1 (6 bases). Deletions cut 2 bases from V and 0 bases from J, with 9 bases between. This CDR3 is 16 amino acids long. The germline V gene has CDR1 SGDLS and CDR2 YYNGEE. The CDR3 loop reads CASSVTDSSGANVLTF. DNA of the CDR3: TGTGCCAGCAGCGTGACGGACAGCTCTGGGGCCAACGTCCTGACTTTC.

The chain combines TRBV4-3 with TRBJ1-1, with D uncertain. V lost 2 bases and J lost 1, with 8 bases in between. The CDR3 length is 14 residues. Germline V CDR1 and CDR2: LGHNA, YSLEER. The CDR3 reads CASSQLHRNTEAFF. In DNA, the CDR3 is TGCGCCAGCAGCCAACTTCATAGGAACACTGAAGCTTTCTTT.

The chain uses TRBV28 and TRBJ2-7; TRBD2 aligns across 8 bases. Trimming removed 3 bases from V and 0 bases from J; junction bases left unmatched: 4. The V gene's germline CDR1 is MDHEN and CDR2 SYDVKM. This CDR3 spans 15 amino acids. The CDR3 loop is CASSFTGGSSYEQYF. Here the CDR3 DNA reads TGTGCCAGCAGTTTCACGGGAGGGAGCTCCTACGAGCAGTACTTC.

The CDR3 sequence is CASRRGLAGDGTDTQYF. The DNA of the CDR3 is TGCGCCAGCAGACGAGGACTAGCGGGAGATGGCACAGATACGCAGTATTTT. The genes are TRBV10-1 and TRBJ2-3; the match to TRBD2 covers 13 bases. Trimming at V came to 6 bases and at J to 1 base, leaving 7 bases not matched to a gene. The CDR3 consists of 17 residues. Germline V gene data show CDR1 as WNHNN and CDR2 as SYGVQD (reference sequence).

This chain links TRBV9 with TRBJ2-1; 7 positions match TRBD2. Germline-derived CDR1 and CDR2 are SGDLS and YYNGEE. V shed 0 bases, J shed 0 bases, and the junction held 0 bases outside the gene matches. This CDR3 is 15 amino acids long. CDR3 DNA sequence: TGTGCCAGCAGCGTAGAGCGGGGCTCCTACAATGAGCAGTTCTTC. It is translated as CASSVERGSYNEQFF.

The chain uses TRBV5-4 and TRBJ1-2, with TRBD1 matching 8 bases. V lost 5 bases and J lost 5; bases outside the gene matches: 8. The CDR3 totals 14 residues. Looked up from germline, CDR1 is SGHNT and CDR2 is YYREEE (reference sequence). The CDR3 DNA follows: TGTGCCAGCAGTCGACAGGGGTCTTCATATGGCTACACCTTC. Amino acid sequence: CASSRQGSSYGYTF.

This sequence joins TRBV30 and TRBJ2-5; 15 bases align to TRBD2. CDR3 length: 18 residues. V lost 0 bases, J lost 4 bases, and 9 bases stayed unmatched. CDR1 is GTSNPN, CDR2 SVGIG, per germline (reference sequence). CDR3 nucleotides: TGTGCCTGGAGTGTACTCTACGGACTAGCGGGAGGGCGAGAGACCCAGTACTTC. The encoded protein is CAWSVLYGLAGGRETQYF.

The CDR3 protein is CASRGDSNAGELFF. The DNA for the CDR3 is TGCGCCAGCCGAGGGGACAGCAATGCCGGGGAGCTGTTTTTT. The rearrangement links TRBV10-1 to TRBJ2-2; 7 bases fit TRBD1. CDR3 size: 14 residues. In germline, CDR1 is WNHNN, CDR2 SYGVQD (reference sequence). Trimming cost V 8 bases and J 6 bases; bases outside gene matches: 9.